The entry below gives a single TCR beta chain sequence along with its context. Its antigen is unidentified. TCRdb keeps only in-frame clones here, not all; method: immunoSEQ multiplex PCR. The data show under 150,000 clones, roughly 90% seen once. This sample is part of a study of T cell responses to AZD1222 COVID-19 vaccine. Study information: Pooled together were second doses at about 4 or about 12 weeks.

The length of the CDR3 is 19 residues. The V gene's germline CDR1 is GTSNPN and CDR2 SVGIG (reference sequence). The junction had 15 bases not matched to a gene; V was cut back by 0 bases and J by 0 bases. Study results and limitations: The donor cohort was predominantly white British with a female majority, and clonal diversity may have been underestimated. Repertoires were obtained solely post-peak T cell response. Reportedly, nearly half of unique spike TCRs recognized epitopes outside B.1.351/B.1.1.7 mutations.

J is TRBJ1-2 and V is TRBV30, with TRBD1 identical over 8 bases. This clonotype was sampled from an adult in good health. This specimen consisted of peripheral blood, obtained on day 0 of AZD1222 vaccination. The CDR3 coding sequence is TGTGCCTGGAGTGTAGCCGTAGGGCAGGGGGCGATCGCTAACTATGGCTACACCTTC. Protein product: CAWSVAVGQGAIANYGYTF.